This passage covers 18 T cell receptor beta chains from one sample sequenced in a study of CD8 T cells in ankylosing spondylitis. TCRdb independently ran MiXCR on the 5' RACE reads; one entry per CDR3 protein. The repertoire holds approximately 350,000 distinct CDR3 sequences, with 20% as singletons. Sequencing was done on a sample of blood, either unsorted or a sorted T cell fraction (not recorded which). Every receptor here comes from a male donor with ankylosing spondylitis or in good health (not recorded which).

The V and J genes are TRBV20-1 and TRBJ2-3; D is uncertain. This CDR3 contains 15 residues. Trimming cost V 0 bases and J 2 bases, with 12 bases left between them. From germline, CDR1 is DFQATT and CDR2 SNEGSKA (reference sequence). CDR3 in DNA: TGCAGTGCTAGAGATACTGGCTTTGCCACAGATACGCAGTATTTT. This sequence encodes CSARDTGFATDTQYF.

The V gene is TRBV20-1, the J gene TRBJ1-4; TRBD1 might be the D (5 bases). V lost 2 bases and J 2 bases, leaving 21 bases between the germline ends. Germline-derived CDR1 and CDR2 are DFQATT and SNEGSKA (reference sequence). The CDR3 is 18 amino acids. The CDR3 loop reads CSARRPSWQGGTNEKLFF. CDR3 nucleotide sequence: TGCAGTGCTAGAAGACCCTCCTGGCAGGGAGGGACTAATGAAAAACTGTTTTTT.

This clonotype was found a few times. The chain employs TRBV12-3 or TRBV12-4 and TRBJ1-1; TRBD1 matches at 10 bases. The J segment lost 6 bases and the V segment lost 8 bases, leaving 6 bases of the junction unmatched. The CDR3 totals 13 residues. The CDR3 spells CASLADRGPEAFF. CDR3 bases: TGTGCCAGCCTCGCCGACAGGGGGCCTGAAGCTTTCTTT.

The CDR3 loop reads CASSQEGREETQYF. CDR3 coding DNA: TGCGCCAGCAGCCAAGAGGGCAGGGAGGAGACCCAGTACTTC. J is TRBJ2-5 and V is TRBV4-1; possibly TRBD1 or TRBD2 for D (5 bases each). The CDR3 covers 14 residues. V lost 0 bases and J 5 bases, leaving 10 bases between the germline ends. The germline CDR1 and CDR2 sequences are MGHRA and YSYEKL.

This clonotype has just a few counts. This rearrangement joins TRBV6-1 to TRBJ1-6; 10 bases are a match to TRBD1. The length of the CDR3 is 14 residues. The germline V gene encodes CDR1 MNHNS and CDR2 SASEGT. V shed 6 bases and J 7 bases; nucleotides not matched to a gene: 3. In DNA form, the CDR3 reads TGTGCCAGCAGAAAGGACAGGGGGAATTCACCCCTCCACTTT. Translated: CASRKDRGNSPLHF.

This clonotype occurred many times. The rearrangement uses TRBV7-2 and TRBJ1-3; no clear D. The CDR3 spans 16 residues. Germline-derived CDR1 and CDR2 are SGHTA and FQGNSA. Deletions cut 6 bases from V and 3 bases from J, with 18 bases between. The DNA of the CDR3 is TGTGCCAGCAGACCCGGCAGGCTGCTTGATGGAAACACCATATATTTT. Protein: CASRPGRLLDGNTIYF.

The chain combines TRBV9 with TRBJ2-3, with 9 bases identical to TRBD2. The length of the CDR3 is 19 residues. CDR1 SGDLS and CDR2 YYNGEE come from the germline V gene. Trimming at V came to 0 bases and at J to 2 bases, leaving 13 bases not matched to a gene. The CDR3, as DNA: TGTGCCAGCAGCGTAGGAGGCGGGAGCGGGGGGCCTGTCACAGATACGCAGTATTTT. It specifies CASSVGGGSGGPVTDTQYF.

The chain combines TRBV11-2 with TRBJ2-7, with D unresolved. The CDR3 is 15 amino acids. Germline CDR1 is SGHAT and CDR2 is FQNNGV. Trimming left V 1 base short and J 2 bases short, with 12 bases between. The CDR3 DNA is TGTGCCAGCAGCTTAGGGGTTAGTTTGCCCTACGAGCAGTACTTC. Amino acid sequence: CASSLGVSLPYEQYF. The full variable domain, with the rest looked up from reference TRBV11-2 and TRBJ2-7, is EAGVAQSPRYKIIEKRQSVAFWCNPISGHATLYWYQQILGQGPKLLIQFQNNGVVDDSQLPKDRFSAERLKGVDSTLKIQPAKLEDSAVYLCASSLGVSLPYEQYFGPGTRLTVT.

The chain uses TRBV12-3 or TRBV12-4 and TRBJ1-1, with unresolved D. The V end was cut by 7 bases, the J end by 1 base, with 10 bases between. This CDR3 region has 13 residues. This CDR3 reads CASKEGTNTEAFF. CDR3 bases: TGTGCCAGCAAGGAGGGAACGAACACTGAAGCTTTCTTT.

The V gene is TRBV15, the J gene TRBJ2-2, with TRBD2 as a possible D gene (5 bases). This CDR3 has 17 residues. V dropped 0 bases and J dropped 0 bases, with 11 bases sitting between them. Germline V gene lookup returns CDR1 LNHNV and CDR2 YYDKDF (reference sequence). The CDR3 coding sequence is TGTGCCACCAGCAGAGAACGAAGCGGCGCGAACACCGGGGAGCTGTTTTTT. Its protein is CATSRERSGANTGELFF.

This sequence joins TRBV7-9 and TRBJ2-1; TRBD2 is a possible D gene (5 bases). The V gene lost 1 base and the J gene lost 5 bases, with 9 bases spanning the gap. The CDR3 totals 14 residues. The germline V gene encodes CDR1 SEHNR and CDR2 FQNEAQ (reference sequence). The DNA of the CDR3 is TGTGCCAGCAGCTTAGGAGGGTTGGACAATGAGCAGTTCTTC. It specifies CASSLGGLDNEQFF.

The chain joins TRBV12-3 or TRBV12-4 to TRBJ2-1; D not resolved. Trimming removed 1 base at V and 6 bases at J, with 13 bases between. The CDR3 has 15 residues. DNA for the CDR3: TGTGCCAGCAGTTTAGAGAAGGGTCCATTCAATGAGCAGTTCTTC. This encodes CASSLEKGPFNEQFF.

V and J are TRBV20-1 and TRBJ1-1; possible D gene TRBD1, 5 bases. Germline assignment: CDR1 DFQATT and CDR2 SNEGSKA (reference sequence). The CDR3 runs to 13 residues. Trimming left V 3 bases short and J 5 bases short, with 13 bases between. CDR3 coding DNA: TGCAGTGCTAGGGGGGAGGGAAGAACTGAAGCTTTCTTT. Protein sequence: CSARGEGRTEAFF.

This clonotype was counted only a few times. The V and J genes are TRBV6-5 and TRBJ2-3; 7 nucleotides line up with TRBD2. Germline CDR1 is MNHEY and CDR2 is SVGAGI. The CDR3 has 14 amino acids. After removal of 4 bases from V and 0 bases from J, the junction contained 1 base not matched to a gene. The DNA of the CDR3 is TGTGCCAGCAGTTCTAGCGGTAGCACAGATACGCAGTATTTT. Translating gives CASSSSGSTDTQYF.

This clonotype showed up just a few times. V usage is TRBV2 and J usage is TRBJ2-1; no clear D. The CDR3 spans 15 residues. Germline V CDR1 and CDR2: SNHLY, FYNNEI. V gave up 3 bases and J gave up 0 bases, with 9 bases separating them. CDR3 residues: CASSDVRSSYNEQFF. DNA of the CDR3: TGTGCCAGCAGTGACGTCAGAAGCTCCTACAATGAGCAGTTCTTC.

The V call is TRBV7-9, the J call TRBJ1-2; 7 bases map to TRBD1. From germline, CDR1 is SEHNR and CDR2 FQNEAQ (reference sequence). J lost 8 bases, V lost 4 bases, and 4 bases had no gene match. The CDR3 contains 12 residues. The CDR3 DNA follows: TGTGCCAGCAGCTCATCGGACAGGGGCTACACCTTC. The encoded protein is CASSSSDRGYTF.

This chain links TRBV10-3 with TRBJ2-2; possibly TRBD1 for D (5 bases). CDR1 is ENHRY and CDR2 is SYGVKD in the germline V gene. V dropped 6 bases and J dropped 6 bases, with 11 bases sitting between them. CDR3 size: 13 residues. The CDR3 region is CAIRDLTAGELFF. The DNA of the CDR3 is TGTGCCATCAGAGATCTGACAGCCGGGGAGCTGTTTTTT.

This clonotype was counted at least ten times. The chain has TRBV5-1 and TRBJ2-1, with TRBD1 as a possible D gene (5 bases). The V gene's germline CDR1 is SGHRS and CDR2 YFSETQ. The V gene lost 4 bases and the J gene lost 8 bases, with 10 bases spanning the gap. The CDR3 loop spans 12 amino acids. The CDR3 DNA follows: TGCGCCAGCAGCCCGGACAACTATGAGCAGTTCTTC. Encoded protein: CASSPDNYEQFF.